Below are 12 T cell receptor beta chains sequenced from a single sample in a study of blood T cell repertoires in COVID-19. The table came from immunoSEQ multiplex PCR; TCRdb's copy has only in-frame clones and leaves some out. The data contain some 200,000 clones, more than 65% of them singletons. Sequenced sample: peripheral blood. Receptor source: a human donor in a cohort sampled during active COVID-19.

The table lists this clone with a few counts. The chain links TRBV6-1 to TRBJ1-1, with 12 positions matching TRBD1. There are 16 residues in the CDR3. The germline CDR1 and CDR2 sequences are MNHNS and SASEGT. Trimming removed 1 base from V and 3 bases from J; junction bases left unmatched: 3. CDR3 nucleotides: TGTGCCAGCAGTGAAGAGGGACAGGGGGCCGACACTGAAGCTTTCTTT. It is translated as CASSEEGQGADTEAFF.

The J gene is TRBJ2-2, the V gene TRBV2; the match to TRBD2 covers 10 bases. The CDR3 is 16 amino acids. CDR1 and CDR2 (germline): SNHLY, FYNNEI. Germline trimming cut 5 bases from V and 8 bases from J; bases unmatched to any gene: 11. The CDR3 sequence: CASSIPGLAASGELFF. CDR3 nucleotides: TGTGCCAGCAGTATTCCAGGACTAGCGGCCTCTGGGGAGCTGTTTTTT.

The gene calls are TRBV23-1 and TRBJ2-7; 7 nucleotides agree with TRBD1. TRBV23-1 is placed among ORFs of uncertain function. The V segment lost 7 bases and the J segment 3 bases; nucleotides outside the gene matches: 12. The CDR3 contains 15 residues. In nucleotides, the CDR3 is TGCGCCAGCAACCGTACCGGGACAGTGAACTACGAGCAGTACTTC. This encodes CASNRTGTVNYEQYF.

This chain uses TRBV4-2 with TRBJ2-3, with 9 nucleotides matching TRBD2. Trimming at V came to 4 bases and at J to 6 bases, leaving 20 bases not matched to a gene. Germline V gene sequence: CDR1 LGHNA, CDR2 YNFKEQ. The CDR3 sequence is 19 residues long. CDR3 loop: CASSPTPIVAGVVPDTQYF. Written as DNA, the CDR3 is TGTGCCAGCAGCCCCACCCCGATAGTAGCGGGAGTCGTCCCGGATACGCAGTATTTT.

This clone was detected only once. The chain combines TRBV4-1 with TRBJ1-4; a possible D gene is TRBD1 (6 bases). V lost 1 base, J lost 0 bases, and 6 bases lay in between. Germline CDR1 is MGHRA and CDR2 is YSYEKL. This CDR3 is built from 15 residues. As DNA, the CDR3 is TGCGCCAGCAGCCAAGGGACAGCAACTAATGAAAAACTGTTTTTT. Protein: CASSQGTATNEKLFF.

V gene TRBV28 combines with J gene TRBJ2-7; D is possibly TRBD2 (6 bases). The CDR3 runs to 14 residues. Germline CDR1 reads MDHEN; CDR2 reads SYDVKM. Trimming took off 3 bases at V and 6 bases at J, with 15 bases between the two ends. The CDR3 DNA is TGTGCCAGCAGTTTCAGTAAAGGGAGGTTCGAGCAGTACTTC. Encoded protein: CASSFSKGRFEQYF.

In its sample, this clone was seen a few times. CDR3 residues: CASSYSMAQGPRGRTYEQYF. The CDR3 coding sequence is TGTGCCAGCAGTTACTCGATGGCCCAGGGTCCTCGCGGGAGAACATACGAGCAGTACTTC. This chain joins TRBV6-2 or TRBV6-3 and TRBJ2-7; 7 positions agree with TRBD2. The J segment lost 4 bases and the V segment lost 0 bases, leaving 21 bases of the junction unmatched. The CDR3 is 20 amino acids. CDR1 is MNHEY, CDR2 SVGEGT, per germline.

The rearrangement uses TRBV6-1 and TRBJ2-5; a possible D gene is TRBD1 (6 bases). The V end lost 2 bases, the J end lost 4 bases, and 14 bases lay between the germline ends. The CDR3 extends over 15 amino acids. CDR1 and CDR2 (germline): MNHNS, SASEGT. This CDR3 is CASSERGHPSETQYF. The DNA for the CDR3 is TGTGCCAGCAGTGAAAGGGGACATCCGTCAGAGACCCAGTACTTC.

The chain recombines TRBV7-2 with TRBJ1-1; 11 nucleotides align to TRBD1. CDR1 is SGHTA and CDR2 is FQGNSA in the germline V gene. This CDR3 is built from 14 residues. J gave up 6 bases and V 5 bases, and 5 bases lay outside the gene matches. The CDR3 DNA follows: TGTGCCAGCAGCCCGGGACAGGGGGGTCCTGAAGCTTTCTTT. This sequence encodes CASSPGQGGPEAFF.

This rearrangement joins TRBV28 to TRBJ1-1; 7 positions agree with TRBD1. The CDR3 has 13 residues. The V and J ends lost 10 bases and 4 bases, in that order; junction bases with no gene match: 9. Germline loops: CDR1 MDHEN, CDR2 SYDVKM. CDR3 sequence (DNA): TGTGCCACCAGACAGGGAAAGATCACTGAAGCTTTCTTT. Amino acid sequence: CATRQGKITEAFF.

The J gene is TRBJ2-7, the V gene TRBV28; 7 bases line up with TRBD2. In germline, CDR1 is MDHEN, CDR2 SYDVKM. Trimming at V came to 7 bases and at J to 2 bases, leaving 20 bases not matched to a gene. The CDR3 consists of 18 residues. CDR3 sequence (DNA): TGTGCCAGCACCCCAATAGGGGTGGTTTCTAGCGGAACCTACGAGCAGTACTTC. It specifies CASTPIGVVSSGTYEQYF.

This sequence joins TRBV7-2 and TRBJ2-7; TRBD2 agrees at 9 bases. CDR1 is SGHTA and CDR2 is FQGNSA in the germline V gene. The CDR3 spans 17 residues. V lost 1 base and J lost 2; bases outside the gene matches: 9. The chain's CDR3 is CASSLVVLAGQPYEQYF. In nucleotides, the CDR3 is TGTGCCAGCAGCTTAGTGGTACTAGCGGGCCAACCCTACGAGCAGTACTTC. The full variable domain, its missing parts supplied by reference TRBV7-2 and TRBJ2-7, is GAGVSQSPSNKVTEKGKDVELRCDPISGHTALYWYRQSLGQGLEFLIYFQGNSAPDKSGLPSDRFSAERTGGSVSTLTIQRTQQEDSAVYLCASSLVVLAGQPYEQYFGPGTRLTVT.